The sequence of this T cell receptor beta chain was determined in a study of CXCR3-negative and CXCR3-positive naive CD8 T cells. Study in general: Some 140 million TRB reads were obtained in total, which works out to about 1.5 +/- 0.3 million per library. Broader study findings: CXCR3-negative and CXCR3-positive naive cells shared comparable TRBV-TRBJ usage, but memory cells did not. In both naive subsets diversity was comparably high, whereas memory CD8+ cells showed much lower diversity. Partially decreased CXCR3 expression was recorded after cryopreservation, and fresh PBMCs were used in most assays.

Regarding this clonotype: The antigen is unknown.

The germline V gene has CDR1 LGHNA and CDR2 YNFKEQ. The CDR3 loop spans 16 amino acids. Carrying UMI labels, the TRB cDNA libraries were prepared through 5' RACE. No DNA is given; TCRdb re-called the 5' RACE reads and lists each CDR3 protein once. This listing includes about 22,000 distinct CDR3 sequences. The chain carries TRBV4-2 and TRBJ2-7; TCRdb outputs TRBD2, but without DNA this stays unchecked. The receptor was isolated from a human donor in good health. Some clones in this sample may be carry-over from other donors' samples. Input material: memory CD8+ T cells from blood. CDR3 amino acids: CASSQELPSGHYEQYF.